This TCR beta chain was captured in a study of CD8 T cells in ankylosing spondylitis (TCRdb year 2017). In the study overall: The study profiled T cell receptor beta repertoires in healthy donors and ankylosing spondylitis patients to find disease-linked TCR variants. The full study cohort comprised roughly 24 ankylosing spondylitis patients and roughly 100 healthy donors. Samples of peripheral blood were taken, and for ankylosing spondylitis patients, synovial fluid was collected as well. The investigation overall reported the following: The disease-linked clones were reported as significantly enriched in matched synovial fluid samples from ankylosing spondylitis patients. Some TCR beta motif variants had previously been reported in synovial fluid and blood of reactive arthritis patients, which suggested common disease-initiation mechanisms. The disease-linked clones had a CD8+ phenotype and were found at relatively low frequencies in peripheral blood. A TCR beta motif of about 8 highly homologous amino acid variants appeared characteristic of blood from ankylosing spondylitis patients.

This clonotype was detected many times. Its recognized antigen is unknown. There are no base qualities to consult, and no much larger clone falls within one base. Taken from the germline V gene (reference sequence), the CDR1 and CDR2 loops are MNHNY and SVGAGI. Relative to germline, V is 6 bases shorter and J is 4 bases shorter, with 11 bases between their ends. The cysteine opens and the phenylalanine closes a CDR3 of 13 amino acids. Kept here is only the CDR3 DNA, which spans 39 bases and is read in frame from base 1. The reads were generated on an Illumina HiSeq 2500. Quantitative 5'-RACE with molecular barcodes was used to prepare TCR beta libraries. Per the source publication's procedure: Disease-linked TCR variants were identified with a new computational method built on a probabilistic model of VDJ rearrangement. Through fastp at Q25 and MiXCR, TCRdb rebuilt clones from the public reads, retaining in-frame beta chains. When rows share a CDR3 protein, they turn into one entry using the most common DNA and genes. It is TCRdb's table, rather than the study itself, that gives the V and J calls and clone size. This sample lists 300,000 to 400,000 distinct CDR3 sequences; 11% were detected once. The ten largest clones represent roughly 9.5% of the sample.

Sequenced material: blood, either unsorted or a sorted T cell fraction (not recorded which). The TCR originated in a female donor with ankylosing spondylitis or in good health (not recorded which). The receptor chain draws on TRBV6-6 and TRBJ2-3, with the D gene uncertain. CDR3 loop: CASSPTTPDTQYF. The sequence in DNA is TGTGCCAGCAGCCCCACTACCCCAGATACGCAGTATTTT.